These 24 T cell receptor beta chains were sequenced from one sample in a study of Ad26.COV2.S vaccination and SARS-CoV-2 variants listed by TCRdb under 2021. In the paper's terms, the treatment or condition label means: 19 received Ad26.COV2.S at low or high dose, single or two shots; about 5 received placebo; per-sample allocation not given. For vaccine and placebo recipients, the sequenced repertoires came from samples collected on day 63 after the first injection. The library was produced with the immunoSEQ multiplex PCR assay. Held by TCRdb, this immuneACCESS table contains in-frame sequences only and omits some clones. Under half of the omission traces to an unresolved V gene where checked; the cause of the rest is unknown. Present in this sample are about 440,000 clones, around 90% of which were seen just once. The top ten clones comprise under 4.5% of the sample. This specimen consisted of peripheral blood, obtained in a trial of Ad26.COV2.S vaccine versus placebo. The receptors stem from a person aged 18-65 years who received the Ad26.COV2.S COVID-19 vaccine or a placebo.

The chain couples TRBV6-2 or TRBV6-3 to TRBJ2-7, with D possibly matching TRBD2 (5 bases). The CDR3 is 15 residues long. The V gene's germline CDR1 is MNHEY and CDR2 SVGEGT. V dropped 0 bases and J dropped 0 bases, with 9 bases sitting between them. The CDR3 DNA follows: TGTGCCAGCAGTTACTCTGGAGACTACTCCTACGAGCAGTACTTC. This translates into CASSYSGDYSYEQYF.

J is TRBJ2-3 and V is TRBV24-1, with 8 bases that match TRBD2. V shed 3 bases, J shed 6 bases, and the junction held 10 bases outside the gene matches. From germline, CDR1 is KGHDR and CDR2 SFDVKD. The CDR3 has 16 residues. The CDR3 region has the DNA TGTGCCACCAGTGATCTTCGGGCGGGAGGAATGGATACGCAGTATTTT. Its protein product is CATSDLRAGGMDTQYF.

The CDR3 DNA reads TGTGCCATCAGTGAGTCGGCGAGCGGGATTGAGCAGTTCTTC. This codes for CAISESASGIEQFF. V usage is TRBV10-3 and J usage is TRBJ2-1; 7 bases line up with TRBD2. The V gene end was trimmed by 0 bases and the J gene end by 9 bases; junction bases not matched to a gene: 5. The CDR3 runs to 14 residues. Germline CDR1 reads ENHRY; CDR2 reads SYGVKD.

This rearrangement joins TRBV7-2 to TRBJ1-2; TRBD1 agrees at 8 bases. Germline V lookup: CDR1 SGHTA, CDR2 FQGNSA. The CDR3 sequence is 14 residues long. The J segment lost 0 bases and the V segment lost 5 bases, leaving 2 bases of the junction unmatched. Here the CDR3 reads CASSPQGANYGYTF. CDR3 nucleotides: TGTGCCAGCAGCCCACAGGGGGCTAACTATGGCTACACCTTC.

This chain joins TRBV7-9 and TRBJ2-7; 7 bases are a match to TRBD2. Losses at the gene ends were 5 bases for V and 0 bases for J; bases not matched to a gene: 4. This CDR3 is built from 14 residues. Germline loops: CDR1 SEHNR, CDR2 FQNEAQ (reference sequence). In DNA, the CDR3 is TGTGCCAGCAGCAGCGGGGTTAGCTCCTACGAGCAGTACTTC. Protein: CASSSGVSSYEQYF.

This clone was detected a few times. The J gene is TRBJ1-1, the V gene TRBV5-1, with D unresolved. This CDR3 spans 14 amino acids. V was cut by 0 bases and J by 1 base, with 7 bases left in between. CDR1 SGHRS and CDR2 YFSETQ come from the germline V gene. The CDR3 is CASSLVAGNTEAFF. The CDR3 DNA follows: TGCGCCAGCAGCTTGGTAGCGGGGAACACTGAAGCTTTCTTT.

The gene calls are TRBV7-8 and TRBJ2-7, with 7 nucleotides matching TRBD1. Germline assignment: CDR1 SGHVS and CDR2 FQNEAQ. The trim removed 0 bases at V and 9 bases at J, leaving 5 bases unmatched. The CDR3 is made up of 13 amino acids. CDR3 nucleotide sequence: TGTGCCAGCAGCTTAGCAAAACAGGGGACGCAGTACTTC. Encoded protein: CASSLAKQGTQYF.

The V gene is TRBV5-6, the J gene TRBJ1-5; D might be TRBD1 (5 bases). The germline V gene has CDR1 SGHDT and CDR2 YYEEEE. Trimming stripped 0 bases from V and 3 bases from J, with 13 bases between. The CDR3 loop spans 16 amino acids. The CDR3: CASSLAAGLANQPQHF. CDR3 DNA sequence: TGTGCCAGCAGCTTGGCGGCAGGGCTAGCCAATCAGCCCCAGCATTTT. Looking up the rest from reference TRBV5-6 and TRBJ1-5 gives the full variable domain: DAGVTQSPTHLIKTRGQQVTLRCSPKSGHDTVSWYQQALGQGPQFIFQYYEEEERQRGNFPDRFSGHQFPNYSSELNVNALLLGDSALYLCASSLAAGLANQPQHFGDGTRLSIL.

The chain combines TRBV28 with TRBJ2-5, with D unresolved. Germline V gene data show CDR1 as MDHEN and CDR2 as SYDVKM. Trimming removed 5 bases from V and 6 bases from J, with 10 bases in between. CDR3 length: 12 amino acids. This CDR3 is CASSPRAKTQYF. CDR3 coding DNA: TGTGCCAGCAGTCCCCGTGCGAAGACCCAGTACTTC.

V and J are TRBV7-2 and TRBJ2-2; no clear D. V dropped 1 base and J dropped 3 bases, with 6 bases sitting between them. The germline CDR1 and CDR2 sequences are SGHTA and FQGNSA. CDR3 length equals 14 residues. For the CDR3, the DNA is TGTGCCAGCAGCTTAGGACTTTACACCGGGGAGCTGTTTTTT. This translates into CASSLGLYTGELFF.

Concerning this clone itself: The same CDR3 can be traced to other DNA sequences in this sample. The chain couples TRBV5-6 to TRBJ1-2, with D maybe TRBD1 (5 bases). Germline CDR1 is SGHDT and CDR2 is YYEEEE. This CDR3 is 14 amino acids long. The V end lost 1 base, the J end lost 8 bases, and 15 bases lay between the germline ends. Here the CDR3 DNA reads TGTGCCAGCAGCTTGCAGGGCGAGGTTTTGGGCTACACCTTC. This gives the protein CASSLQGEVLGYTF.

On this clone itself: Other DNA variants within this sample encode the same CDR3. This chain joins TRBV5-6 and TRBJ2-5; TRBD1 agrees at 7 bases. Germline CDR1 is SGHDT and CDR2 is YYEEEE. The V and J ends lost 4 bases and 4 bases, in that order; junction bases with no gene match: 7. The CDR3 extends over 14 amino acids. The CDR3 DNA reads TGTGCCAGCAGCCTCTTGGGACAGAGAGAGACCCAGTACTTC. Its protein product is CASSLLGQRETQYF.

The J gene is TRBJ2-5, the V gene TRBV7-3; D remains unclear. Germline V lookup: CDR1 SGHTA, CDR2 FQGTGA. The V end lost 1 base, the J end lost 5 bases, and 8 bases lay between the germline ends. The CDR3 runs 13 residues. The CDR3, as DNA: TGTGCCAGCAGCTTAAACGGGCCGGAGACCCAGTACTTC. Its protein is CASSLNGPETQYF.

The rearrangement links TRBV7-2 to TRBJ2-7; 7 nucleotides line up with TRBD2. Germline lookup yields CDR1 SGHTA and CDR2 FQGNSA. J gave up 5 bases and V 5 bases, and 12 bases lay outside the gene matches. This CDR3 region has 15 residues. In DNA, the CDR3 is TGTGCCAGCAGCACCCCCAGCGGGACTGAAAACGAGCAGTACTTC. Its protein product is CASSTPSGTENEQYF.

V usage is TRBV29-1 and J usage is TRBJ2-5, with TRBD1 matching over 7 bases. Trimming at V came to 7 bases and at J to 1 base, leaving 0 bases not matched to a gene. The CDR3 contains 11 residues. CDR1 SQVTM and CDR2 ANQGSEA come from the germline V gene. This CDR3 is CSGTGQETQYF. CDR3 DNA: TGCAGCGGGACAGGCCAAGAGACCCAGTACTTC.

The CDR3 region is CASTGGVYEQYF. CDR3 DNA sequence: TGTGCCAGCACCGGGGGGGTCTACGAGCAGTACTTC. The rearrangement joins TRBV7-2 to TRBJ2-7, with 8 bases fitting TRBD2. V was clipped by 7 bases and J by 3 bases; unmatched bases: 2. Germline CDR1 reads SGHTA; CDR2 reads FQGNSA. CDR3 size: 12 residues.

This clone was seen only a few times. This chain connects TRBV28 to TRBJ2-7; D perhaps matches TRBD1 (6 bases). This CDR3 has 13 residues. Trimming took off 8 bases at V and 4 bases at J, with 15 bases between the two ends. Germline-derived CDR1 and CDR2 are MDHEN and SYDVKM. The CDR3 coding sequence is TGTGCCAGCTGTGAAGGGACACCTTACGAGCAGTACTTC. This encodes CASCEGTPYEQYF.

This clone was seen just once. This sequence joins TRBV6-5 and TRBJ2-7, with unresolved D. Deletions cut 0 bases from V and 5 bases from J, with 5 bases between. Germline CDR1 MNHEY, CDR2 SVGAGI. The CDR3 length is 12 residues. The CDR3, as DNA: TGTGCCAGCAGTTACTCCCTCCACGAGCAGTACTTC. This gives the protein CASSYSLHEQYF.

The gene calls are TRBV7-6 and TRBJ2-7; unclear D gene. V was pared by 5 bases and J by 0 bases, with 5 bases between. CDR1 is SGHVS and CDR2 is FNYEAQ in the germline V gene. This CDR3 region has 12 residues. The chain's CDR3 is CASSPNSYEQYF. For the CDR3, the DNA is TGTGCCAGCAGCCCCAACTCCTACGAGCAGTACTTC.

CDR3 nucleotide sequence: TGCGCCAGCAGAGATACCTACCGGCGGGGCGAGCAGTACTTC. Encoded protein: CASRDTYRRGEQYF. The chain uses TRBV5-1 and TRBJ2-7; D possibly corresponds to TRBD2 (6 bases). This CDR3 contains 14 residues. V lost 5 bases and J lost 6, with 18 bases in between. Looked up from germline, CDR1 is SGHRS and CDR2 is YFSETQ.

The chain links TRBV11-2 to TRBJ2-2, with D hard to call. Trimming left V 5 bases short and J 5 bases short, with 9 bases between. Germline V gene lookup returns CDR1 SGHAT and CDR2 FQNNGV. There are 13 residues in the CDR3. The CDR3 DNA reads as TGTGCCAGCAGCCTCGGTCGGACCGGGGAGCTGTTTTTT. This codes for CASSLGRTGELFF.

The chain has TRBV6-1 and TRBJ2-4; 10 bases agree with TRBD1. The CDR3 has 15 residues. Germline V gene lookup returns CDR1 MNHNS and CDR2 SASEGT. J lost 6 bases, V lost 0 bases, and 2 bases had no gene match. CDR3 region: CASSEAGQGGNIQYF. The CDR3 DNA is TGTGCCAGCAGTGAAGCAGGACAGGGGGGAAACATTCAGTACTTC.

This clone showed up just once. V usage is TRBV2 and J usage is TRBJ2-5, with 9 nucleotides matching TRBD1. The trim removed 9 bases at V and 2 bases at J, leaving 7 bases unmatched. This CDR3 spans 14 amino acids. Germline loops: CDR1 SNHLY, CDR2 FYNNEI. The chain's CDR3 is CARQGAMVQETQYF. CDR3 DNA sequence: TGTGCCAGACAGGGGGCGATGGTTCAAGAGACCCAGTACTTC.

The V gene is TRBV4-1, the J gene TRBJ2-3, with D perhaps being TRBD1 or TRBD2 (6 bases each). Germline lookup yields CDR1 MGHRA and CDR2 YSYEKL. The CDR3 length is 15 residues. V gave up 1 base and J gave up 2 bases, with 10 bases separating them. The CDR3 DNA follows: TGCGCCAGCAGCCAAGCGGGGGACAACACAGATACGCAGTATTTT. Its translation: CASSQAGDNTDTQYF.